This T cell receptor (beta chain) is drawn from a study of CD8 T cells in ankylosing spondylitis. The TCR beta libraries were generated through quantitative 5'-RACE incorporating molecular barcodes. TCRdb used MiXCR to reprocess the 5' RACE reads, holding one entry per CDR3 protein. The sample holds approximately 300,000 distinct CDR3 sequences, under 8.5% seen once. The CDR3 covers 12 residues. CDR1 is SGHRS, CDR2 YFSETQ, per germline. The germline V and J ends were trimmed by 5 bases and 6 bases, with 12 bases remaining between them. Concerning this clonotype: Antigen unknown.

Study conclusions and caveats: The study identified a TCR beta motif of fewer than 10 highly homologous variants that appeared characteristic of ankylosing spondylitis blood. Peripheral blood held disease-linked clones only at relatively low frequency, and these were CD8+. Certain motif variants had earlier appeared in reactive arthritis synovial fluid and blood. In ankylosing spondylitis patients, matched synovial fluid reportedly showed significant enrichment of disease-linked clones.

The source is a male donor with ankylosing spondylitis. V is TRBV5-1 and J is TRBJ2-7, with D uncertain. Sample: blood, either unsorted or a sorted T cell fraction (not recorded which). CDR3 in DNA: TGCGCCAGCAGACTTATAGGCGGCGAGCAGTACTTC. Translating gives CASRLIGGEQYF.